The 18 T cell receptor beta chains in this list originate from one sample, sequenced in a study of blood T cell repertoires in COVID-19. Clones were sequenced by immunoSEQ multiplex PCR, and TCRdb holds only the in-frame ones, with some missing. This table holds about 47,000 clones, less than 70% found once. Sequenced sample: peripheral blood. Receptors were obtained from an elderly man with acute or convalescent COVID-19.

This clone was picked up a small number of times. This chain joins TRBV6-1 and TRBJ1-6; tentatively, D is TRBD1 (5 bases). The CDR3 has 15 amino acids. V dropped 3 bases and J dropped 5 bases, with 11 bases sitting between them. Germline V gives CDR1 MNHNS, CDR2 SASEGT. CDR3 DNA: TGTGCCAGCAGTGATGGACGGGGGGATAATTCACCCCTCCACTTT. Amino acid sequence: CASSDGRGDNSPLHF.

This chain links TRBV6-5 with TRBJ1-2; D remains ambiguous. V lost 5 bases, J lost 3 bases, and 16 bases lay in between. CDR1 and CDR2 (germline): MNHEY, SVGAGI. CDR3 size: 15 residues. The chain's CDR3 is CASSRSFGADYGYTF. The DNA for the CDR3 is TGTGCCAGCAGTCGGTCATTTGGAGCCGACTATGGCTACACCTTC.

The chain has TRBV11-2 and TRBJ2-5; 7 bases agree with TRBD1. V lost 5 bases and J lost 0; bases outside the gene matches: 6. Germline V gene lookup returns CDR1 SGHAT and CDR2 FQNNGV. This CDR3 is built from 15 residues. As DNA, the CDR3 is TGTGCCAGCAGCAGAGGGACAGACTACCAAGAGACCCAGTACTTC. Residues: CASSRGTDYQETQYF.

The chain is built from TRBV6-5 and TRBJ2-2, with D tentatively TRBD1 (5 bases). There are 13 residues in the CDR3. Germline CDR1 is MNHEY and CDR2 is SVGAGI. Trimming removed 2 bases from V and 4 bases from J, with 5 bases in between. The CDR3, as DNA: TGTGCCAGCAGTTACGACAGCACCGGGGAGCTGTTTTTT. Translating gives CASSYDSTGELFF.

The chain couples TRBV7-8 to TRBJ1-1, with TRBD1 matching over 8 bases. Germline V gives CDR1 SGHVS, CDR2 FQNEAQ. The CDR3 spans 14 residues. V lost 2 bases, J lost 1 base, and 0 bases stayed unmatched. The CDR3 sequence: CASSLTGGNTEAFF. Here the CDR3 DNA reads TGTGCCAGCAGCTTAACAGGGGGGAACACTGAAGCTTTCTTT.

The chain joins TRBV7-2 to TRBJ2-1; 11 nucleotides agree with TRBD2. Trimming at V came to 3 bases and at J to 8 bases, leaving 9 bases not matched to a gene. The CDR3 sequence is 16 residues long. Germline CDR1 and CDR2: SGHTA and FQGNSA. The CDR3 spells CASSFRLAGGRDEQFF. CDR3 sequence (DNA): TGTGCCAGCAGCTTCAGGCTAGCGGGAGGAAGGGATGAGCAGTTCTTC.

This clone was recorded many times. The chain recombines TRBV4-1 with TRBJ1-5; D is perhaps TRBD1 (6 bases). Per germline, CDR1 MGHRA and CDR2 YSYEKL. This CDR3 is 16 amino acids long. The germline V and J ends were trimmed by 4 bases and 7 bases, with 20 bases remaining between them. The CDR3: CASSPMDSSFYQPQHF. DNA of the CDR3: TGCGCCAGCAGCCCGATGGACAGCAGCTTCTACCAGCCCCAGCATTTT.

In DNA form, the CDR3 reads TGTGCCAGCAGTCGGACAGGCGGGGAGACCCAGTACTTC. Translation: CASSRTGGETQYF. The genes are TRBV27 and TRBJ2-5; 7 positions agree with TRBD1. This CDR3 comprises 13 residues. Per germline, CDR1 MNHEY and CDR2 SMNVEV (reference sequence). V lost 5 bases, J lost 5 bases, and 5 bases stayed unmatched.

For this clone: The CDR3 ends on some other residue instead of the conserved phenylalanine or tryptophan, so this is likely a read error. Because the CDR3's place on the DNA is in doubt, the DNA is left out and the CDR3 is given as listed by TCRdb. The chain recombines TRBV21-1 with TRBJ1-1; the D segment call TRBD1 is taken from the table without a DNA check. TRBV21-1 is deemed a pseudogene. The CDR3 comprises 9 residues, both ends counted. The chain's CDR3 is CASSTGDPS.

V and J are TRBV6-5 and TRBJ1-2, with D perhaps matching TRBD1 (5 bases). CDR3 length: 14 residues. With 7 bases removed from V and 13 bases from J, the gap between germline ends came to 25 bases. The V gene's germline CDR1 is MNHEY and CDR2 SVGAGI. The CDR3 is CASTEPPPGRAVTF. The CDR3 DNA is TGTGCCAGCACCGAACCGCCCCCGGGCAGGGCGGTCACCTTC.

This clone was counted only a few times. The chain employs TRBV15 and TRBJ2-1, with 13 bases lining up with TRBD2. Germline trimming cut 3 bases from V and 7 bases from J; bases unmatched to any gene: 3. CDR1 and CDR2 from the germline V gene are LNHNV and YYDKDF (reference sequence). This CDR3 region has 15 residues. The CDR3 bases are TGTGCCACCAGCAGGGGGACTAGCGGGACGAATGAGCAGTTCTTC. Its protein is CATSRGTSGTNEQFF.

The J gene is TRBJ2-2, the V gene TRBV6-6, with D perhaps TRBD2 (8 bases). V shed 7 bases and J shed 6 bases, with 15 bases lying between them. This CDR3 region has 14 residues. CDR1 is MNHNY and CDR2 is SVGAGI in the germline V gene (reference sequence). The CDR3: CASTREGASGELFF. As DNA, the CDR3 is TGTGCCAGCACTCGGGAGGGGGCGTCCGGGGAGCTGTTTTTT.

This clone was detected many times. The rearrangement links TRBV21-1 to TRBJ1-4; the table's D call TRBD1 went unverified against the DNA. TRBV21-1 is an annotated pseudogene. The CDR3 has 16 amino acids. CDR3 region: CASSTKWTGGNEKLFF. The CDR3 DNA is TGTGCCAGCAGCACGAAATGGACAGGGGGCAATGAAAAACTGTTTTTT.

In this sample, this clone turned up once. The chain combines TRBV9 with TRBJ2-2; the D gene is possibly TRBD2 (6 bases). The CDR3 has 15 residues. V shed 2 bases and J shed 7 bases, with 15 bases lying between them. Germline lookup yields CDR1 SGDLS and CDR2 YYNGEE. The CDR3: CASSVGDWIGGELFF. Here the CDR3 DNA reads TGTGCCAGCAGCGTCGGGGACTGGATCGGCGGGGAGCTGTTTTTT. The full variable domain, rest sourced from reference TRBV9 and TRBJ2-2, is DSGVTQTPKHLITATGQRVTLRCSPRSGDLSVYWYQQSLDQGLQFLIQYYNGEERAKGNILERFSAQQFPDLHSELNLSSLELGDSALYFCASSVGDWIGGELFFGEGSRLTVL.

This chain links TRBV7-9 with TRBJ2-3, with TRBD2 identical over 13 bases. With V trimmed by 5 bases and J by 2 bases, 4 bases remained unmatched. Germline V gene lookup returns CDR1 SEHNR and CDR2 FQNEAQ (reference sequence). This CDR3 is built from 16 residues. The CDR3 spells CASSLLAGGLTDTQYF. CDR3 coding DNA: TGTGCCAGCAGCCTACTAGCGGGAGGGCTCACAGATACGCAGTATTTT.

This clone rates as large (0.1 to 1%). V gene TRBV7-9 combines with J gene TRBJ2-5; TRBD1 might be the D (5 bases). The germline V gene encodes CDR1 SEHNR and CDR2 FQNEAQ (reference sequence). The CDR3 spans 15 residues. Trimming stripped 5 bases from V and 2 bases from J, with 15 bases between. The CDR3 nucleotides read TGTGCCAGCAGCCCCCCTCTTGGGGCACAAGAGACCCAGTACTTC. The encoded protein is CASSPPLGAQETQYF. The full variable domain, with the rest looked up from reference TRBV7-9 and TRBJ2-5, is DTGVSQNPRHKITKRGQNVTFRCDPISEHNRLYWYRQTLGQGPEFLTYFQNEAQLEKSRLLSDRFSAERPKGSFSTLEIQRTEQGDSAMYLCASSPPLGAQETQYFGPGTRLLVL.

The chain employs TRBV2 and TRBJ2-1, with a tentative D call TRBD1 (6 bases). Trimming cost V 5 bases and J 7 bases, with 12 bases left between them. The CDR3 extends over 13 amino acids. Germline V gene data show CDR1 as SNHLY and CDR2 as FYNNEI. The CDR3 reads CASSTFTGNEQFF. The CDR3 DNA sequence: TGTGCCAGCAGTACCTTTACAGGGAATGAGCAGTTCTTC.

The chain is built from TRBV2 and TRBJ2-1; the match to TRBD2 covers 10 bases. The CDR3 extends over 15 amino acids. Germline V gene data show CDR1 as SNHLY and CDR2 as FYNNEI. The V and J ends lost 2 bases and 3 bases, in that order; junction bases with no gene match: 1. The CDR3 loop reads CASSETSGIYNEQFF. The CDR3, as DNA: TGTGCCAGCAGTGAAACTAGCGGGATCTACAATGAGCAGTTCTTC. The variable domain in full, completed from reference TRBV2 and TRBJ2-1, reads EPEVTQTPSHQVTQMGQEVILRCVPISNHLYFYWYRQILGQKVEFLVSFYNNEISEKSEIFDDQFSVERPDGSNFTLKIRSTKLEDSAMYFCASSETSGIYNEQFFGPGTRLTVL.